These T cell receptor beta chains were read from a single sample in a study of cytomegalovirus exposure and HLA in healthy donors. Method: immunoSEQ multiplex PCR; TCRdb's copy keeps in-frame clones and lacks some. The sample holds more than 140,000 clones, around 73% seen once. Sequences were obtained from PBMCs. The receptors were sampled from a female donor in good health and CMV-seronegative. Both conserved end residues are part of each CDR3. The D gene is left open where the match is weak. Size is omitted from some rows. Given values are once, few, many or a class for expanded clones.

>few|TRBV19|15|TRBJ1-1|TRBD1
TGTGCCAGTAGTTTGACAGGGGGCGCGGGCACTGAAGCTTTCTTT
CASSLTGGAGTEAFF
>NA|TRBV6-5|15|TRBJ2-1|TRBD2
TGTGCCAGCAGCACGACTAGCGGGGGGAACAATGAGCAGTTCTTC
CASSTTSGGNNEQFF
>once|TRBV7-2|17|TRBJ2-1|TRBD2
TGTGCCAGCAGCTTAACTAGCGGGAGTTGGGCCTACAATGAGCAGTTCTTC
CASSLTSGSWAYNEQFF
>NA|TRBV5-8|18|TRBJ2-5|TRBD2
TGTGCCAGCAGCTCCGGACGGACTAGCGCCAAGAGGGGAGAGACCCAGTACTTC
CASSSGRTSAKRGETQYF
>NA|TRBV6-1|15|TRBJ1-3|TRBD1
TGTGCCAGCAGTGTGCCAGGGGGTACTGGAAACACCATATATTTT
CASSVPGGTGNTIYF
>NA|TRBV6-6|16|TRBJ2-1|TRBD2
TGTGCCAGCAGTTCTAAATCGGGGGGATCCTACAATGAGCAGTTCTTC
CASSSKSGGSYNEQFF
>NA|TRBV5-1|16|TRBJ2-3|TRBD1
TGCGCCAGCAGATCCAACCCGGGACAGGTCGGAGATACGCAGTATTTT
CASRSNPGQVGDTQYF
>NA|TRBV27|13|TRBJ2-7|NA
TGTGCCAGCAGTTTAGGGGGGACCTACGAGCAGTACTTC
CASSLGGTYEQYF
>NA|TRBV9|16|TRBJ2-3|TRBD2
TGTGCCAGCAGCGGGACTAGCGGGAGCTCCGCAGATACGCAGTATTTT
CASSGTSGSSADTQYF
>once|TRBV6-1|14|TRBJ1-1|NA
TGTGCCAGCAGACCGGGACATCGGAACGCTGAAGCTTTCTTT
CASRPGHRNAEAFF
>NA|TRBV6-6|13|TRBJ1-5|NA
TGTGCCAGCAGTTACATGGAGGGCCAACCCCAGCATTTT
CASSYMEGQPQHF
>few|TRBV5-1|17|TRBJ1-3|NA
TGCGCCAGCAGCTTGGATGACAGAGTCCGCTCTGGAAACACCATATATTTT
CASSLDDRVRSGNTIYF
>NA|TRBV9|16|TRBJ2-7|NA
TGTGCCAGCAGCCCCCGACAGGCCCTGGCTGAGGTCGAGCAGTACTTC
CASSPRQALAEVEQYF
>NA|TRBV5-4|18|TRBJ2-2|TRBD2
TGTGCCAGCAGCCAGGGGACTAGCGGGGGGGCGCGTACCGGGGAGCTGTTTTTT
CASSQGTSGGARTGELFF
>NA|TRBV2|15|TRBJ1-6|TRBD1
TGTGCCAGCAGTCGCCGGACAGGGGGTAATTCACCCCTCCACTTT
CASSRRTGGNSPLHF
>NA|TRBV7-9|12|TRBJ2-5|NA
TGTGCCAGCAGCTCGGGTCAAGAGACCCAGTACTTC
CASSSGQETQYF
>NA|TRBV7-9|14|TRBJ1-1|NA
TGTGCCAGCAGCCCACAGGGTTTGAACACTGAAGCTTTCTTT
CASSPQGLNTEAFF
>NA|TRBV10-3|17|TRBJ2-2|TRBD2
TGTGCCATCAAGACTAGCGCCTCGGGAGGGCCGACCGGGGAGCTGTTTTTT
CAIKTSASGGPTGELFF
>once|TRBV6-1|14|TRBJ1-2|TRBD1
TGTGCCAGCAGTTGGTCGGACAGGGAGGATGGCTACACCTTC
CASSWSDREDGYTF
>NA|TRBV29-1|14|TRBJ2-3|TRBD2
TGCAGCGTTGACAGGGTAGCGGGAACGGATACGCAGTATTTT
CSVDRVAGTDTQYF
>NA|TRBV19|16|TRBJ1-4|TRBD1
TGTGCCAGTACCCCTTGGACCGGGACAGACTATGAAAAACTGTTTTTT
CASTPWTGTDYEKLFF
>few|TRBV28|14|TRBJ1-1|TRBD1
TGTGCCAGCAGGGCCCAGGGGGGCGGCACTGAAGCTTTCTTT
CASRAQGGGTEAFF
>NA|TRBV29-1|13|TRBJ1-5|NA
TGCAGCGTCGCGGGACGGGATAATCAGCCCCAGCATTTT
CSVAGRDNQPQHF
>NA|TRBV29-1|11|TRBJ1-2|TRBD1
TGCAGCGCCGGGACAGGGAACGGCTACACCTTC
CSAGTGNGYTF
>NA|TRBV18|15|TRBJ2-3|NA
TGTGCCAGCTCAACCCTGGCCGGGGTGAAAGATACGCAGTATTTT
CASSTLAGVKDTQYF
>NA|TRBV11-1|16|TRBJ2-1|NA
TGTGCCAGCGGGGGGACGAAAAGCGGCTCCTACAATGAGCAGTTCTTC
CASGGTKSGSYNEQFF
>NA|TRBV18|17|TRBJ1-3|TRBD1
TGTGCCAGCTCACCGGGGACAGGGTCTGTTTCAGGAAACACCATATATTTT
CASSPGTGSVSGNTIYF
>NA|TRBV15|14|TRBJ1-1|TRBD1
TGTGCCACCAGCAGAGGCGGGACAGCCCTTGAAGCTTTCTTT
CATSRGGTALEAFF
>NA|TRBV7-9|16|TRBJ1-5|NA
TGTGCCAGCAGCTCCACTCAAGAGCCCCACAATCAGCCCCAGCATTTT
CASSSTQEPHNQPQHF
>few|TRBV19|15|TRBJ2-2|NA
TGTGCCAGTAGTATAAGAGGGTCGGACACCGGGGAGCTGTTTTTT
CASSIRGSDTGELFF
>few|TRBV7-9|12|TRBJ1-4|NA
TGTGCCAGCAGCTTAGAGGGGCCCAAACTGTTTTTT
CASSLEGPKLFF
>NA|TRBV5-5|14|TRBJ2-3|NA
TGTGCCACATGGATCAGGGGTGACACAGATACGCAGTATTTT
CATWIRGDTDTQYF
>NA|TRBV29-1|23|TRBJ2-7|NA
TGCAGCGTTGAACCTGAAAAACTCGTGGGCGTTGACGGACTACCTGTGGTCTCCTACGAGCAGTACTTC
CSVEPEKLVGVDGLPVVSYEQYF
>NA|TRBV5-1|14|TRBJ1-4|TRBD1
TGCGCCAGCAGTACCAGGGGGATAGAAGAAAAACTGTTTTTT
CASSTRGIEEKLFF
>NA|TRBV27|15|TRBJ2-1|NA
TGTGCCAGCAGCCAAGACAGCCTCCCTTACAATGAGCAGTTCTTC
CASSQDSLPYNEQFF
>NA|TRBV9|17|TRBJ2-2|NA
TGTGCCAGCAGCGTAGGAGGTTGGGGGCCGAACACCGGGGAGCTGTTTTTT
CASSVGGWGPNTGELFF
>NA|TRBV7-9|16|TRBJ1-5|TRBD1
TGTGCCAGCGGCCCGGACAGGGGGCTTCGCAATCAGCCCCAGCATTTT
CASGPDRGLRNQPQHF
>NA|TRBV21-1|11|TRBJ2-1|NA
TGTGCCAGCAGCATAACGGGCGGAGGGTTCTTC
CASSITGGGFF